This paragraph reports one TCR beta chain. Other DNA sequences in the same sample also yield this CDR3. CDR1 and CDR2 (germline): SGHNT, YYREEE (reference sequence). This CDR3 has 13 residues. V lost 3 bases and J lost 3; bases outside the gene matches: 1. Sequencing was performed with immunoSEQ multiplex PCR; in TCRdb, only in-frame clones are kept and a portion is missing. This repertoire shows 110,000 to 150,000 clones, about 80% found once; its top ten account for around 30%. The source of the sample is a study of cytotoxic CD8 clonotypes in ibrutinib-treated CLL. The sequencing used PBMCs, collected after 12 months of ibrutinib treatment. The rearrangement links TRBV5-4 to TRBJ2-7; 9 nucleotides line up with TRBD1. This TCR derives from a human donor with chronic lymphocytic leukemia. The CDR3 region has the DNA TGTGCCAGCAGCTGGGACAGGGTCTACGAGCAGTACTTC. Its translation is CASSWDRVYEQYF.